This T cell receptor beta chain was sequenced for a study of PD-L1 blockade in urothelial cancer. Overall study: Male sex and bladder-origin urothelial cancer were recorded for about 90% of the roughly 30 patients. Prior chemotherapy regimens per patient numbered 0 to 3. Blood was subjected to analysis at 3 weeks (second dose) and 6 weeks following treatment start.

J gave up 3 bases and V 6 bases, and 6 bases lay outside the gene matches. Germline lookup yields CDR1 MNHEY and CDR2 SVGAGI. This CDR3 spans 14 amino acids. The method was immunoSEQ multiplex PCR; TCRdb's version includes in-frame clones alone and lacks a portion of them. The profile covers 84,000 or so clones, with more than 75% appearing a single time and roughly an eighth taken by the ten largest. Time point denoted: pretreatment peripheral blood. Patients were living with locally advanced or metastatic urothelial carcinoma. Sequences were derived from PBMCs, sampled around atezolizumab (anti-PD-L1) treatment. The clonotype was recovered from a man in his 60s with urothelial cancer. This chain links TRBV6-5 with TRBJ1-1; 8 bases match TRBD1. CDR3 in DNA: TGTGCCAGCAGGCCAGGGGGCGCGGACACTGAAGCTTTCTTT. Its protein is CASRPGGADTEAFF.